Presented here are 10 T cell receptor beta chains from one specimen sequenced in a study of patients and donors after allogeneic stem cell transplantation. TCRdb passed the RT-PCR reads through MiXCR, listing each CDR3 protein once. The sample holds approximately 430,000 distinct CDR3 sequences, approximately 16% seen once. Sequencing used blood, either unsorted or a sorted T cell fraction (not recorded which). The origin of the receptors is a human donor who was either an allogeneic HSCT recipient or a stem cell or donor lymphocyte infusion donor (not recorded which). It is not recorded whose cells these are; they may come from a transplant donor.

This clonotype was picked up a small number of times. The rearrangement uses TRBV10-3 and TRBJ1-2; D call uncertain. The V end was cut by 5 bases, the J end by 0 bases, with 13 bases between. Looked up from germline, CDR1 is ENHRY and CDR2 is SYGVKD. This CDR3 is 15 amino acids long. The chain's CDR3 is CAISLGPATNYGYTF. In DNA form, the CDR3 reads TGTGCCATCAGTCTAGGGCCAGCCACTAACTATGGCTACACCTTC.

This clonotype was seen only a few times. This rearrangement joins TRBV4-3 to TRBJ1-3; D call uncertain. In germline, CDR1 is LGHNA, CDR2 YSLEER. V dropped 0 bases and J dropped 2 bases, with 11 bases sitting between them. The CDR3 spans 16 residues. The CDR3 DNA follows: TGCGCCAGCAGCCAAGATCCAGGTTCAGCTGGAAACACCATATATTTT. This codes for CASSQDPGSAGNTIYF.

This clonotype has more than one count but fewer than ten. The chain employs TRBV6-1 and TRBJ1-2; possible D gene TRBD1, 5 bases. This CDR3 region has 13 residues. Trimming removed 6 bases at V and 0 bases at J, with 8 bases between. The germline V gene encodes CDR1 MNHNS and CDR2 SASEGT. CDR3 protein: CASSRVTNYGYTF. CDR3 in DNA: TGTGCCAGCAGCAGGGTTACTAACTATGGCTACACCTTC.

The gene calls are TRBV27 and TRBJ2-6; D possibly corresponds to TRBD1 (6 bases). CDR1 MNHEY and CDR2 SMNVEV come from the germline V gene (reference sequence). Trimming removed 5 bases at V and 3 bases at J, with 14 bases between. The length of the CDR3 is 16 residues. As DNA, the CDR3 is TGTGCCAGCAGTCCCCCCTACAGGGTTGGGGCCAACGTCCTGACTTTC. It is translated as CASSPPYRVGANVLTF. The full variable domain, with the rest looked up from reference TRBV27 and TRBJ2-6, is EAQVTQNPRYLITVTGKKLTVTCSQNMNHEYMSWYRQDPGLGLRQIYYSMNVEVTDKGDVPEGYKVSRKEKRNFPLILESPSPNQTSLYFCASSPPYRVGANVLTFGAGSRLTVL.

The chain uses TRBV5-1 and TRBJ2-2; 8 bases are a match to TRBD1. Germline V CDR1 and CDR2: SGHRS, YFSETQ. Trimming removed 3 bases from V and 0 bases from J; junction bases left unmatched: 1. This CDR3 spans 15 amino acids. CDR3 protein: CASSWGQANTGELFF. In DNA, the CDR3 is TGCGCCAGCAGCTGGGGACAGGCGAACACCGGGGAGCTGTTTTTT.

In this sample, this clonotype turned up a few times. This sequence joins TRBV20-1 and TRBJ2-1; D may be TRBD2 (5 bases). Germline V lookup: CDR1 DFQATT, CDR2 SNEGSKA (reference sequence). Trimming took 6 bases from V and 5 from J, leaving 17 bases between them. CDR3 size: 14 residues. CDR3 sequence (DNA): TGCAGTGCAGAGGGCGGCCCTAGCCACAATGAGCAGTTCTTC. Encoded protein: CSAEGGPSHNEQFF.

The chain employs TRBV20-1 and TRBJ2-1, with no clear D. Germline V gene data show CDR1 as DFQATT and CDR2 as SNEGSKA (reference sequence). V gave up 2 bases and J gave up 0 bases, with 14 bases separating them. CDR3 length: 16 residues. For the CDR3, the DNA is TGCAGTGCTAGAAGGGCCGTAGATTACTCCTACAATGAGCAGTTCTTC. Its protein product is CSARRAVDYSYNEQFF.

CDR3 coding DNA: TGTGCCAGCAGCTTAGGGGGGGGTTTCGGCTACACCTTC. Encoded protein: CASSLGGGFGYTF. The chain joins TRBV11-3 to TRBJ1-2, with D possibly being TRBD1 (5 bases). V dropped 1 base and J dropped 8 bases, with 11 bases sitting between them. Germline CDR1 reads SGHNT; CDR2 reads YENEEA. The CDR3 is 13 residues long.

In its sample, this clonotype was seen a few times. This chain joins TRBV6-1 and TRBJ2-1; D is possibly TRBD1 or TRBD2 (6 bases each). The CDR3 has 15 residues. The germline CDR1 and CDR2 sequences are MNHNS and SASEGT. V was cut by 6 bases and J by 6 bases, with 18 bases left in between. CDR3: CASSERGGPPNEQFF. As DNA, the CDR3 is TGTGCCAGCAGCGAAAGAGGGGGGCCCCCCAATGAGCAGTTCTTC.

This clonotype was counted between two and nine times. The chain links TRBV7-2 to TRBJ2-7; D not resolved. The germline V gene has CDR1 SGHTA and CDR2 FQGNSA. This CDR3 region has 16 residues. V was cut by 2 bases and J by 1 base, with 15 bases left in between. The CDR3 region has the DNA TGTGCCAGCAGCTTACCTCAGGCAGTTTTTTCCTACGAGCAGTACTTC. As protein: CASSLPQAVFSYEQYF. The full variable domain, with the rest looked up from reference TRBV7-2 and TRBJ2-7, is GAGVSQSPSNKVTEKGKDVELRCDPISGHTALYWYRQSLGQGLEFLIYFQGNSAPDKSGLPSDRFSAERTGGSVSTLTIQRTQQEDSAVYLCASSLPQAVFSYEQYFGPGTRLTVT.